This is a list of T cell receptor beta chains from one sample in a study of tumor-infiltrating lymphocytes in primary liver carcinoma. Each CDR3 protein gets one entry after TCRdb re-called the multiplex PCR reads with MiXCR. The repertoire has about 310,000 distinct CDR3 sequences, roughly 60% of them found once; the top ten carry about 15%. Sequenced material: peripheral blood. The receptors originated from a woman aged 25 to 45 with primary liver carcinoma and hepatitis B virus infection. CDR3s include the opening cysteine and the closing phenylalanine or tryptophan. Each record gives: D gene, V gene, J gene, clone size, CDR3 protein, CDR3 DNA. The D gene is left open where the match is weak. Rows may omit the clone size; those that give it use once, few, many or a size class.

d_call: -
v_call: TRBV4-2
j_call: TRBJ2-7
clone_size: -
cdr3_aa: CASSRDPGWEQYF
cdr3_nt: TGTGCCAGCAGTCGAGATCCGGGGTGGGAGCAGTACTTC

d_call: -
v_call: TRBV29-1
j_call: TRBJ2-3
clone_size: -
cdr3_aa: CSVLYLDAQYF
cdr3_nt: TGCAGCGTCCTGTATCTAGATGCGCAGTATTTT

d_call: -
v_call: TRBV6-6
j_call: TRBJ2-3
clone_size: many
cdr3_aa: CASSSAATSTDTQYF
cdr3_nt: TGTGCCAGCAGTTCAGCGGCCACTAGCACAGATACGCAGTATTTT

d_call: -
v_call: TRBV4-1
j_call: TRBJ1-1
clone_size: once
cdr3_aa: CASSQVGTGAVNTETFF
cdr3_nt: -

d_call: -
v_call: TRBV7-9
j_call: TRBJ2-3
clone_size: few
cdr3_aa: CASSSLTGRTDTQYF
cdr3_nt: TGTGCCAGCAGCTCCCTGACAGGCCGCACAGATACGCAGTATTTT

d_call: -
v_call: TRBV28
j_call: TRBJ1-2
clone_size: -
cdr3_aa: CASSLIGLYYGYTF
cdr3_nt: TGTGCCAGCAGTTTAATAGGGTTATACTATGGCTACACCTTC

d_call: TRBD1
v_call: TRBV6-6
j_call: TRBJ2-7
clone_size: many
cdr3_aa: CASKGTGGYEQYF
cdr3_nt: TGTGCCAGCAAAGGGACAGGGGGCTACGAGCAGTACTTC

d_call: -
v_call: TRBV11-2
j_call: TRBJ2-7
clone_size: -
cdr3_aa: CASSLRGTTVYEQYF
cdr3_nt: TGTGCCAGCAGCTTACGGGGGACAACGGTATACGAGCAGTACTTC

d_call: -
v_call: TRBV6-6
j_call: TRBJ1-3
clone_size: few
cdr3_aa: CASLPNSGNTIYF
cdr3_nt: TGTGCCAGCCTCCCGAACTCTGGAAACACCATATATTTT

d_call: -
v_call: TRBV29-1
j_call: TRBJ2-6
clone_size: few
cdr3_aa: CSVYPRSGANILAF
cdr3_nt: TGCAGCGTCTACCCCAGGTCCGGGGCCAACATCCTGGCTTTC

d_call: -
v_call: TRBV11-1
j_call: TRBJ1-1
clone_size: -
cdr3_aa: CTRSFAETAAFF
cdr3_nt: TGTACCAGGAGCTTTGCGGAGACAGCCGCTTTCTTT

d_call: -
v_call: TRBV11-1
j_call: TRBJ2-2
clone_size: few
cdr3_aa: CASSTPMGRHGELFF
cdr3_nt: TGTGCCAGCAGCACACCGATGGGAAGGCACGGGGAGCTGTTTTTT

d_call: TRBD2
v_call: TRBV30
j_call: TRBJ2-3
clone_size: -
cdr3_aa: CAWSRYGRADTQYF
cdr3_nt: TGTGCCTGGAGCCGGTACGGGAGGGCAGATACGCAGTATTTT

d_call: -
v_call: TRBV5-5
j_call: TRBJ2-1
clone_size: -
cdr3_aa: CASSSPGPYNEQFF
cdr3_nt: TGTGCCAGCAGCTCCCCGGGTCCCTACAATGAGCAGTTCTTC

d_call: -
v_call: TRBV12-3/TRBV12-4
j_call: TRBJ1-2
clone_size: few
cdr3_aa: CASSFRGGGGRTF
cdr3_nt: TGTGCCAGCAGTTTCCGGGGGGGAGGTGGCCGAACCTTC

d_call: TRBD2
v_call: TRBV5-6
j_call: TRBJ2-1
clone_size: -
cdr3_aa: CASSYGGRGGNEQFF
cdr3_nt: TGTGCCAGCAGCTATGGGGGGCGGGGGGGCAATGAGCAGTTCTTC

d_call: -
v_call: TRBV4-1
j_call: TRBJ1-1
clone_size: -
cdr3_aa: CASSPLGSVLKAFF
cdr3_nt: TGCGCCAGCAGCCCTCTAGGGAGCGTCCTTAAAGCTTTCTTT

d_call: -
v_call: TRBV29-1
j_call: TRBJ1-1
clone_size: -
cdr3_aa: CRASGGADTEAFF
cdr3_nt: TGCAGGGCTTCGGGGGGGGCGGACACTGAAGCTTTCTTT

d_call: -
v_call: TRBV29-1
j_call: TRBJ1-1
clone_size: many
cdr3_aa: CSVMDPVTEAFF
cdr3_nt: TGCAGCGTTATGGACCCCGTCACTGAAGCTTTCTTT

d_call: -
v_call: TRBV4-2
j_call: TRBJ2-1
clone_size: many
cdr3_aa: CASSHWGGEQFF
cdr3_nt: TGTGCCAGCAGCCATTGGGGCGGAGAGCAGTTCTTC

d_call: TRBD2
v_call: TRBV12-3/TRBV12-4
j_call: TRBJ2-7
clone_size: many
cdr3_aa: CASSLVSGRAYEQYF
cdr3_nt: TGTGCCAGCAGTTTAGTAAGCGGGAGGGCCTACGAGCAGTACTTC

d_call: -
v_call: TRBV6-5
j_call: TRBJ2-3
clone_size: -
cdr3_aa: CASGVADTQYF
cdr3_nt: TGTGCCAGCGGGGTGGCAGATACGCAGTATTTT

d_call: -
v_call: TRBV6-1
j_call: TRBJ2-3
clone_size: -
cdr3_aa: CASSDSNRVTVPTQYF
cdr3_nt: TGTGCCAGCAGTGATTCCAACAGGGTTACAGTCCCAACGCAGTATTTT

d_call: -
v_call: TRBV29-1
j_call: TRBJ2-7
clone_size: many
cdr3_aa: CSAIILTIPGHEQYF
cdr3_nt: TGCAGCGCCATAATCCTCACTATACCGGGCCACGAGCAGTACTTC

d_call: TRBD1
v_call: TRBV5-4
j_call: TRBJ1-2
clone_size: -
cdr3_aa: CASTWDRGKSGYTF
cdr3_nt: TGTGCCAGCACCTGGGACAGGGGGAAAAGTGGCTACACCTTC

d_call: -
v_call: TRBV11-2
j_call: TRBJ2-5
clone_size: -
cdr3_aa: CANSSPGSWDAQNF
cdr3_nt: TGTGCCAACAGCTCCCCGGGGAGCTGGGATGCCCAGAACTTC

d_call: TRBD1
v_call: TRBV6-2/TRBV6-3
j_call: TRBJ1-1
clone_size: -
cdr3_aa: CASSRSGQRNTEAIF
cdr3_nt: TGTGCCAGCAGTCGGTCGGGACAGAGAAACACTGAAGCTATCTTT

d_call: TRBD1
v_call: TRBV6-5
j_call: TRBJ1-1
clone_size: -
cdr3_aa: CASSYEGALVTEAFF
cdr3_nt: TGTGCCAGCAGTTACGAGGGGGCGCTTGTCACTGAAGCTTTCTTT

d_call: -
v_call: TRBV6-2/TRBV6-3
j_call: TRBJ2-1
clone_size: many
cdr3_aa: CASSYPRLADNEQFF
cdr3_nt: TGTGCCAGCAGTTACCCGAGGCTAGCAGACAATGAGCAGTTCTTC

d_call: TRBD1
v_call: TRBV2
j_call: TRBJ1-1
clone_size: -
cdr3_aa: CASSYRGSGNTEAFF
cdr3_nt: TGTGCCAGCAGTTACAGGGGAAGTGGGAACACTGAAGCTTTCTTT

d_call: -
v_call: TRBV11-2
j_call: TRBJ2-1
clone_size: once
cdr3_aa: CASSTPLIINEQFF
cdr3_nt: TGTGCCAGCAGCACCCCCCTAATCATTAATGAGCAGTTCTTC

d_call: -
v_call: TRBV7-9
j_call: TRBJ2-4
clone_size: once
cdr3_aa: CASSLGGSDPNIQHF
cdr3_nt: TGTGCCAGCAGCTTAGGTGGGAGCGACCCGAACATTCAGCACTTC

d_call: TRBD1
v_call: TRBV29-1
j_call: TRBJ2-7
clone_size: many
cdr3_aa: CSVRTGGPYEQYF
cdr3_nt: TGCAGCGTTCGGACAGGGGGCCCCTACGAGCAGTACTTC

d_call: -
v_call: TRBV5-4
j_call: TRBJ2-3
clone_size: -
cdr3_aa: CASSLGGLGLDTQYF
cdr3_nt: TGTGCCAGCAGCTTGGGGGGGCTAGGACTAGATACGCAGTATTTT

d_call: -
v_call: TRBV5-6
j_call: TRBJ2-7
clone_size: -
cdr3_aa: CASSFGNYEQYF
cdr3_nt: TGTGCCAGCAGCTTCGGGAACTACGAGCAGTACTTC

d_call: -
v_call: TRBV10-1
j_call: TRBJ2-5
clone_size: -
cdr3_aa: CAGEETQYF
cdr3_nt: TGCGCCGGAGAAGAGACCCAGTACTTC

d_call: -
v_call: TRBV9
j_call: TRBJ2-7
clone_size: -
cdr3_aa: CASSVNVYEQYF
cdr3_nt: TGTGCCAGCAGCGTAAATGTCTACGAGCAGTACTTC

d_call: TRBD2
v_call: TRBV13
j_call: TRBJ2-1
clone_size: -
cdr3_aa: CASSGLADSYNEQFF
cdr3_nt: TGTGCCAGCAGCGGACTAGCGGACTCCTACAATGAGCAGTTCTTC

d_call: TRBD1
v_call: TRBV11-2
j_call: TRBJ1-1
clone_size: -
cdr3_aa: CTSSLQGATGSEAFF
cdr3_nt: TGTACCAGTAGCCTCCAGGGGGCGACGGGCTCTGAAGCTTTCTTT

d_call: -
v_call: TRBV6-6
j_call: TRBJ1-5
clone_size: -
cdr3_aa: CASRPQAGQPKHF
cdr3_nt: TGTGCCAGCAGACCCCAAGCAGGGCAGCCCAAGCACTTT

d_call: -
v_call: TRBV30
j_call: TRBJ2-7
clone_size: -
cdr3_aa: CAWSVGGEIYDQYF
cdr3_nt: TGTGCCTGGAGTGTAGGAGGGGAGATCTACGATCAGTACTTC

d_call: -
v_call: TRBV5-8
j_call: TRBJ2-5
clone_size: -
cdr3_aa: CASSLQGRKIDWGKETQYF
cdr3_nt: TGTGCCAGCAGCTTGCAGGGCCGGAAGATAGATTGGGGCAAAGAGACCCAGTACTTC

d_call: TRBD1
v_call: TRBV11-1
j_call: TRBJ1-1
clone_size: many
cdr3_aa: CASRQTGTGLRRTEAFF
cdr3_nt: TGTGCCAGCAGACAAACCGGGACAGGGTTGAGGAGAACTGAAGCTTTCTTT

d_call: TRBD2
v_call: TRBV19
j_call: TRBJ2-1
clone_size: -
cdr3_aa: CASSPLGTSGRSGQFF
cdr3_nt: TGTGCCAGTAGTCCCCTGGGGACTAGCGGGAGGTCGGGGCAGTTCTTC

d_call: -
v_call: TRBV6-6
j_call: TRBJ2-1
clone_size: many
cdr3_aa: CASSQYNEQFF
cdr3_nt: TGTGCCAGCAGCCAGTACAATGAGCAGTTCTTC

d_call: -
v_call: TRBV21-1
j_call: TRBJ2-7
clone_size: few
cdr3_aa: CASSKQVRVLYEQYF
cdr3_nt: TGTGCCAGCAGCAAACAGGTTAGAGTCTTATACGAGCAGTACTTC

d_call: -
v_call: TRBV12-3/TRBV12-4
j_call: TRBJ2-7
clone_size: -
cdr3_aa: CTSSGRGGDGPYF
cdr3_nt: TGTACCAGCAGTGGACGGGGTGGCGACGGTCCTTACTTC

d_call: -
v_call: TRBV4-3
j_call: TRBJ1-5
clone_size: -
cdr3_aa: CVSSQDWLSNGRPQHF
cdr3_nt: TGCGTCAGCAGCCAAGATTGGTTGTCAAATGGTAGGCCCCAGCATTTC

d_call: -
v_call: TRBV14
j_call: TRBJ1-5
clone_size: -
cdr3_aa: CASGPPIVQPQHF
cdr3_nt: TGTGCCAGCGGCCCCCCGATAGTTCAGCCCCAGCATTTT

d_call: -
v_call: TRBV4-2
j_call: TRBJ2-6
clone_size: -
cdr3_aa: CASSQDEISGANVLTF
cdr3_nt: TGTGCCAGCAGCCAAGATGAGATCTCTGGGGCCAACGTCCTGACTTTC

d_call: -
v_call: TRBV5-4
j_call: TRBJ1-5
clone_size: few
cdr3_aa: CASSFDSNQPQHF
cdr3_nt: TGTGCCAGCAGCTTCGATAGCAATCAGCCCCAGCATTTT

d_call: -
v_call: TRBV28
j_call: TRBJ2-4
clone_size: few
cdr3_aa: CASSHRNIIQYF
cdr3_nt: TGTGCCAGCAGTCACAGGAATATCATTCAGTACTTC

d_call: TRBD1
v_call: TRBV4-3
j_call: TRBJ2-5
clone_size: many
cdr3_aa: CASSHGTGLETQYF
cdr3_nt: TGCGCCAGCAGCCATGGGACAGGGTTAGAGACCCAGTACTTC

d_call: TRBD2
v_call: TRBV12-3/TRBV12-4
j_call: TRBJ2-7
clone_size: once
cdr3_aa: CASSLGGTYEEQYF
cdr3_nt: TGTGCCAGCAGTTTGGGGGGGACCTACGAAGAGCAGTACTTC

d_call: -
v_call: TRBV12-3/TRBV12-4
j_call: TRBJ1-5
clone_size: -
cdr3_aa: CASSPRGRGSQPQHF
cdr3_nt: TGTGCCAGCAGCCCTAGGGGCCGGGGCAGTCAGCCCCAGCATTTT

d_call: TRBD1
v_call: TRBV6-1
j_call: TRBJ2-3
clone_size: few
cdr3_aa: CASSPGDRDTDTQYF
cdr3_nt: TGTGCCAGCAGTCCAGGGGACAGAGACACAGATACGCAGTATTTT

d_call: -
v_call: TRBV20-1
j_call: TRBJ1-6
clone_size: -
cdr3_aa: CSARVATNSPLHF
cdr3_nt: TGCAGTGCTAGAGTCGCCACCAATTCACCCCTCCACTTT

d_call: TRBD1
v_call: TRBV11-2
j_call: TRBJ2-2
clone_size: -
cdr3_aa: CASSYTGANTEEQFF
cdr3_nt: TGTGCCAGCAGCTATACAGGGGCGAACACCGAGGAGCAGTTTTTT

d_call: -
v_call: TRBV28
j_call: TRBJ1-2
clone_size: -
cdr3_aa: CASSQRVPPFYTF
cdr3_nt: TGTGCCAGCAGCCAGAGGGTTCCCCCCTTCTACACCTTC

d_call: -
v_call: TRBV29-1
j_call: TRBJ2-1
clone_size: many
cdr3_aa: CSVRRTDEQFF
cdr3_nt: TGCAGCGTTAGACGGACCGATGAGCAGTTCTTC